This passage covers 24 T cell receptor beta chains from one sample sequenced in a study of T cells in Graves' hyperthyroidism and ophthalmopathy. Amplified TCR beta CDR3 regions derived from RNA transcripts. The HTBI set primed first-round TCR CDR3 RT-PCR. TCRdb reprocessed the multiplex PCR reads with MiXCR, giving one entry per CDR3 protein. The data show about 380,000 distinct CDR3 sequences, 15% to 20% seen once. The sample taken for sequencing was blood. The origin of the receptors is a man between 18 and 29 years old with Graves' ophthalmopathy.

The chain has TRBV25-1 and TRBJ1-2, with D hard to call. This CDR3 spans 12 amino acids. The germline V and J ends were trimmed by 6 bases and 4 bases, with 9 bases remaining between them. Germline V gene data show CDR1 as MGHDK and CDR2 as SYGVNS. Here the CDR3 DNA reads TGTGCCAGCAGGGAGGGTTCCTATGGCTACACCTTC. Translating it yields CASREGSYGYTF.

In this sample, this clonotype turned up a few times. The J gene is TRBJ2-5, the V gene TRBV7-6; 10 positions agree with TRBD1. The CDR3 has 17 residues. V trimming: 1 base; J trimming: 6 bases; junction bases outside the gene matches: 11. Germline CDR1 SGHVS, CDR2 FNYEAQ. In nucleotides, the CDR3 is TGTGCCAGCAGCTTAGATGTGGTTTGGGACAGGGGAAAGACCCAGTACTTC. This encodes CASSLDVVWDRGKTQYF.

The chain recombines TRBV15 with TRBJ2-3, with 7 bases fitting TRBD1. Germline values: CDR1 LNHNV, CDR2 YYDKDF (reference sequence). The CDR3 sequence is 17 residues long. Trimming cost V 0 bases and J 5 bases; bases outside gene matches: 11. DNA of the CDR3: TGTGCCACCAGCAGAGAATTCGCGGACAGGTACCTAGATACGCAGTATTTT. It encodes CATSREFADRYLDTQYF.

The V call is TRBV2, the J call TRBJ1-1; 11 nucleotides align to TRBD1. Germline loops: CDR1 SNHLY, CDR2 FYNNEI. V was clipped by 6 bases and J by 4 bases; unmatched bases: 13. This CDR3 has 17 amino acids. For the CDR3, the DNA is TGTGCCAGCAGCGCCCACCGGGACAGGGGGGCTAGCACTGAAGCTTTCTTT. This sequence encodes CASSAHRDRGASTEAFF.

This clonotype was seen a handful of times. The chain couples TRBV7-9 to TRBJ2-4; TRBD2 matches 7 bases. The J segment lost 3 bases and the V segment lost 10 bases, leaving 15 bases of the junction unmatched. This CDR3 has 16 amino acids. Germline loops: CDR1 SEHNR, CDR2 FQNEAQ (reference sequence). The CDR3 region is CATRGGGPDGKNIQYF. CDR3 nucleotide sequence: TGTGCCACCCGTGGCGGGGGACCTGATGGCAAAAACATTCAGTACTTC.

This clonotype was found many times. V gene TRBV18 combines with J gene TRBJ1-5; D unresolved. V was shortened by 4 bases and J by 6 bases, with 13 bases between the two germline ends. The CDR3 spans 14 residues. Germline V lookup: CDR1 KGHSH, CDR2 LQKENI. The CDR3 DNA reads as TGTGCCAGCTCACGGCCCGGCGATACTCAGCCCCAGCATTTT. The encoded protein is CASSRPGDTQPQHF. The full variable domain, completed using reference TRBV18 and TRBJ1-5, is NAGVMQNPRHLVRRRGQEARLRCSPMKGHSHVYWYRQLPEEGLKFMVYLQKENIIDESGMPKERFSAEFPKEGPSILRIQQVVRGDSAAYFCASSRPGDTQPQHFGDGTRLSIL.

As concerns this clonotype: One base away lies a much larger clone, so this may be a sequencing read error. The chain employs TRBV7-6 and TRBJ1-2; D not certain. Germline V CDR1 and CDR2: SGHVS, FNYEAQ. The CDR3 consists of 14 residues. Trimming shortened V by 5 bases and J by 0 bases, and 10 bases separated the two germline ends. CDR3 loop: CASSPTATNYGYTF. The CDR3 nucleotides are TGTGCCAGCAGCCCGACGGCTACTAACTATGGCTACACCTTC.

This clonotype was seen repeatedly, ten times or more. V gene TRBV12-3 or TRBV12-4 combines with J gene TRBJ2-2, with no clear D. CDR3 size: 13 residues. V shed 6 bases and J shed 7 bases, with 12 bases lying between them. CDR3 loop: CASRPSDVGELFF. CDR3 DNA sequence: TGTGCCAGCAGGCCTTCGGACGTCGGGGAGCTGTTTTTT.

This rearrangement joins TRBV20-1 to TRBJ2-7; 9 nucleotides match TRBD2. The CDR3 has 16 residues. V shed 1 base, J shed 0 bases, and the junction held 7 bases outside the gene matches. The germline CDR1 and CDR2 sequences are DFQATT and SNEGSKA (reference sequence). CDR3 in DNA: TGCAGTGCTAGAGGGGCTAGCGGGGCCGGCTCCTACGAGCAGTACTTC. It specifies CSARGASGAGSYEQYF.

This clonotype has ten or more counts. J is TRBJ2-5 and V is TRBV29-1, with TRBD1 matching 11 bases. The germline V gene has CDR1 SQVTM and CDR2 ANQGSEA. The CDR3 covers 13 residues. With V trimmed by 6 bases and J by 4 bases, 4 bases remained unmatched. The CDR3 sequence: CSVGQGARETQYF. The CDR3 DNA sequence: TGCAGCGTCGGACAGGGGGCTCGAGAGACCCAGTACTTC.

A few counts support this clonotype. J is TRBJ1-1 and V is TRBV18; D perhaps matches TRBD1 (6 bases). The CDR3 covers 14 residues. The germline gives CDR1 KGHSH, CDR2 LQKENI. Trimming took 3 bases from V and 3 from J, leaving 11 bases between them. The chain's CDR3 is CASSPGRGDTEAFF. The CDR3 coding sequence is TGTGCCAGCTCACCGGGGAGGGGGGACACTGAAGCTTTCTTT.

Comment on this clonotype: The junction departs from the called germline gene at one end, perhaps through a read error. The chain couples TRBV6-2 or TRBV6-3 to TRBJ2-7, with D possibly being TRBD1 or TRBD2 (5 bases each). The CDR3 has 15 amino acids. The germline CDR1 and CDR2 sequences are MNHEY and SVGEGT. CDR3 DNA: TGTGCCGGCAGGGACGAGGGGCTACGGTCCTACGAGCAGTACTTC. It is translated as CAGRDEGLRSYEQYF.

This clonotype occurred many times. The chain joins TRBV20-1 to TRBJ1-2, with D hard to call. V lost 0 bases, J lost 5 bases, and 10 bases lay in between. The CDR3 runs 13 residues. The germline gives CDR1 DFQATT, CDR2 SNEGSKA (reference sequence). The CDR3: CSARDTGRYGYTF. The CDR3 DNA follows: TGCAGTGCTAGAGATACGGGCAGATATGGCTACACCTTC.

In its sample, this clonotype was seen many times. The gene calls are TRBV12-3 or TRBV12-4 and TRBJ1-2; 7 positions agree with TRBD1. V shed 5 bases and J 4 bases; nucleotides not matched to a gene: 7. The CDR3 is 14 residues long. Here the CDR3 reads CASSPPGQFYGYTF. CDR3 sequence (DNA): TGTGCCAGCAGTCCCCCGGGACAGTTCTATGGCTACACCTTC.

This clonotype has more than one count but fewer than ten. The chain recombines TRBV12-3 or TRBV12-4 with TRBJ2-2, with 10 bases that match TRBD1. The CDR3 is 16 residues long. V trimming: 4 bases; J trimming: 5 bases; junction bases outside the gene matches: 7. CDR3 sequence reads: CASSSDRGRRTGELFF. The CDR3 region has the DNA TGTGCCAGCAGTTCAGACAGGGGGCGACGGACCGGGGAGCTGTTTTTT.

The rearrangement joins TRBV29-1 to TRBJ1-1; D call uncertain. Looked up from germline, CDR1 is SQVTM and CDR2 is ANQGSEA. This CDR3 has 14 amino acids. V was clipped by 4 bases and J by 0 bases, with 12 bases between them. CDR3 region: CSVGLAGLNTEAFF. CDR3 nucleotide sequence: TGCAGCGTTGGCCTAGCGGGGTTGAACACTGAAGCTTTCTTT.

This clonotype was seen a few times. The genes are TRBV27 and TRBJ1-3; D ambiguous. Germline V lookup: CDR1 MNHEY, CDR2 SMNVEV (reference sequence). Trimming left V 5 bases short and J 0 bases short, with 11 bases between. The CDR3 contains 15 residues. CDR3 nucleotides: TGTGCCAGCAGTCCCCGGTGGCCCTCTGGAAACACCATATATTTT. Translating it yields CASSPRWPSGNTIYF.

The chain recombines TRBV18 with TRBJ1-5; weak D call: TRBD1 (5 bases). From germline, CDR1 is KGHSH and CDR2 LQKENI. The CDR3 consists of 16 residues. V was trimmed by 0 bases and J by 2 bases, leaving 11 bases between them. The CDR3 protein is CASSPPGAWGNQPQHF. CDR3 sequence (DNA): TGTGCCAGCTCACCACCCGGGGCGTGGGGCAATCAGCCCCAGCATTTT.

CDR3 nucleotide sequence: TGTGCCAGCAGTTTTGGCGGGAGTGACACCGGGGAGCTGTTTTTT. Translation gives CASSFGGSDTGELFF. The J gene is TRBJ2-2, the V gene TRBV12-3 or TRBV12-4; 7 bases are a match to TRBD2. This CDR3 spans 15 amino acids. With 3 bases clipped from V and 3 bases from J, the junction kept 4 bases outside the gene matches.

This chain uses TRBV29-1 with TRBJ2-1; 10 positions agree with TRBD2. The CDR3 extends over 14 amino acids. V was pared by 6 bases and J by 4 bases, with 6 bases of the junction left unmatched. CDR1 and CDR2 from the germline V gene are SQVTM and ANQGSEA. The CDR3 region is CSVVQLAGYNEQFF. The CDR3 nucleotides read TGCAGCGTCGTACAACTAGCGGGGTACAATGAGCAGTTCTTC.

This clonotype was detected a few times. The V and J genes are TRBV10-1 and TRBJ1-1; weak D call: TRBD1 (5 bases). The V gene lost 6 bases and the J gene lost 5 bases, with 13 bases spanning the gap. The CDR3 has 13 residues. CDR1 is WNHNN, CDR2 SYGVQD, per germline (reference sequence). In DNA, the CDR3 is TGCGCCAGCAGACGGGGCTCACGGACTGAAGCTTTCTTT. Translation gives CASRRGSRTEAFF.

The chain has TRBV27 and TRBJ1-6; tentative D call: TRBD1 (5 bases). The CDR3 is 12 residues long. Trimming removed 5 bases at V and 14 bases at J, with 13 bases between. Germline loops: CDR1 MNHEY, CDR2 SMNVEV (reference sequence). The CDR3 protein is CASSRPTGALHF. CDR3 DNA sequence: TGTGCCAGCAGTAGACCGACGGGGGCCCTCCACTTT.

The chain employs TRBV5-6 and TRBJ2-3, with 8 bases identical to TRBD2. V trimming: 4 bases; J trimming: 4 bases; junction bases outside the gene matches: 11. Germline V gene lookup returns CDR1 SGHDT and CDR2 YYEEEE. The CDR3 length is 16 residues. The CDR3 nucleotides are TGTGCCAGCAGCCCGGGGGGGGCCGGGGGAGCAGATACGCAGTATTTT. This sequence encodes CASSPGGAGGADTQYF.

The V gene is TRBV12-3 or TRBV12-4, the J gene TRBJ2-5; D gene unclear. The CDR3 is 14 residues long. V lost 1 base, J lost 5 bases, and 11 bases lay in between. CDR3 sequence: CASSLDQRLETQYF. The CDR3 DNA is TGTGCCAGCAGTTTAGATCAGAGGTTGGAGACCCAGTACTTC.